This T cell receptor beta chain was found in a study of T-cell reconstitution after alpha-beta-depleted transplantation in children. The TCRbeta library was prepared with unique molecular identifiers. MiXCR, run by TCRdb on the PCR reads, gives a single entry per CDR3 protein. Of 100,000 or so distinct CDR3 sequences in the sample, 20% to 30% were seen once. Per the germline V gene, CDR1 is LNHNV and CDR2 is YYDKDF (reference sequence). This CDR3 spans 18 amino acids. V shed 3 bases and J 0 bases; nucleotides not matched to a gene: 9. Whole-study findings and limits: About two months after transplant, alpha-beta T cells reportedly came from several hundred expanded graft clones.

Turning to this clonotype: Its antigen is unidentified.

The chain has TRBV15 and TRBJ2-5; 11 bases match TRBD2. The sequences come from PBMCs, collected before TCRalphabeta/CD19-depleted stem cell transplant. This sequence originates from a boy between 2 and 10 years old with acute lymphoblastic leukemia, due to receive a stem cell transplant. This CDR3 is CATSSQGLAEAHQETQYF. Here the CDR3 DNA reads TGTGCCACCAGCAGCCAGGGACTAGCGGAGGCACACCAAGAGACCCAGTACTTC.